This entry lists 8 T cell receptor beta chains sequenced from one sample in a study of response to subunit inactivated influenza vaccine. TCRdb re-called the RT-PCR reads through MiXCR, storing one row per CDR3 protein. The sample has 550,000 to 800,000 distinct CDR3 sequences; around a sixth are singletons. The source material was PBMCs from blood, sampled 11 to 12 days after vaccination. The receptors were sampled from a man in his fifties who received an inactivated influenza vaccine.

In its sample, this clonotype was seen a few times. This chain connects TRBV25-1 to TRBJ2-2; a weak D match, TRBD1 (7 bases). In germline, CDR1 is MGHDK, CDR2 SYGVNS. CDR3 length: 14 amino acids. V shed 6 bases and J shed 6 bases, with 14 bases lying between them. CDR3 region: CASRKQGTPGELFF. The CDR3 DNA reads TGTGCCAGCAGGAAACAGGGGACTCCCGGGGAGCTGTTTTTT. The full variable domain, completed using reference TRBV25-1 and TRBJ2-2, is EADIYQTPRYLVIGTGKKITLECSQTMGHDKMYWYQQDPGMELHLIHYSYGVNSTEKGDLSSESTVSRIRTEHFPLTLESARPSHTSQYLCASRKQGTPGELFFGEGSRLTVL.

The chain has TRBV15 and TRBJ1-4, with D uncertain. CDR3 length: 14 amino acids. CDR1 is LNHNV, CDR2 YYDKDF, per germline (reference sequence). The V and J ends lost 6 bases and 8 bases respectively, with 16 bases between them. CDR3 sequence: CATRASFDKEKLFF. CDR3 DNA sequence: TGTGCCACCAGGGCTTCATTTGATAAGGAAAAACTGTTTTTT.

The J gene is TRBJ1-2, the V gene TRBV12-3 or TRBV12-4; the match to TRBD1 covers 7 bases. The CDR3 length is 14 residues. After removal of 7 bases from V and 8 bases from J, the junction contained 13 bases not matched to a gene. CDR3 sequence reads: CASTLSSTGHGYTF. The DNA for the CDR3 is TGTGCCAGCACCCTGAGTTCGACAGGGCACGGCTACACCTTC.

This clonotype was counted between two and nine times. The rearrangement links TRBV15 to TRBJ2-1; 9 bases align to TRBD1. J was trimmed by 9 bases and V by 3 bases; bases with no gene match: 9. Germline V gene sequence: CDR1 LNHNV, CDR2 YYDKDF (reference sequence). The CDR3 sequence is 15 residues long. The CDR3 nucleotides read TGTGCCACCAGCAGCGGGGACAGGGCCGTTTCTGAGCAGTTCTTC. Translated: CATSSGDRAVSEQFF.

The table lists this clonotype with a few counts. The V gene is TRBV27, the J gene TRBJ1-3; 9 nucleotides match TRBD1. V was pared by 6 bases and J by 4 bases, with 7 bases of the junction left unmatched. Per germline, CDR1 MNHEY and CDR2 SMNVEV (reference sequence). The CDR3 is 15 residues long. The CDR3 DNA reads TGTGCCAGCAGGGGCGGACAGGGGCAAGGAAACACCATATATTTT. Protein: CASRGGQGQGNTIYF.

V usage is TRBV12-3 or TRBV12-4 and J usage is TRBJ2-1; D uncertain. V lost 7 bases and J lost 3, with 16 bases in between. The CDR3 has 15 amino acids. Written as DNA, the CDR3 is TGTGCCAGCATTCCTGGTCGGGTAGGCTACAATGAGCAGTTCTTC. Protein sequence: CASIPGRVGYNEQFF.

This clonotype was counted a few times. The chain carries TRBV6-1 and TRBJ1-5; D is undetermined. The CDR3 runs 14 residues. CDR1 is MNHNS, CDR2 SASEGT, per germline. V gave up 2 bases and J gave up 4 bases, with 9 bases separating them. The CDR3 here is CASSEYPLNQPQHF. In DNA, the CDR3 is TGTGCCAGCAGTGAATATCCCCTAAATCAGCCCCAGCATTTT.

The chain uses TRBV3-1 and TRBJ2-3, with D unresolved. V was shortened by 3 bases and J by 0 bases, with 4 bases between the two germline ends. From germline, CDR1 is LGHDT and CDR2 YNNKEL (reference sequence). This CDR3 region has 13 residues. CDR3 region: CASSHRSTDTQYF. CDR3 DNA: TGTGCCAGCAGCCACCGAAGCACAGATACGCAGTATTTT.